This T cell receptor (beta chain) was sequenced during a study of blood T cell repertoires in COVID-19. Looking at the study overall: The United States, Italy and Spain were the sources of the acute and convalescent COVID-19 samples. From T cells, B-cell-depleted T cells, or PBMCs came the material, which was cDNA or gDNA.

Germline CDR1 LNHNV, CDR2 YYDKDF (reference sequence). The CDR3 is made up of 12 amino acids. Between the trimmed V and J ends, which lost 1 base and 10 bases, there was a span of 7 bases. Here immunoSEQ multiplex PCR was the method, and the copy in TCRdb shows in-frame clones only, minus some. Of 240,000 or so clones in the sample, roughly 80% were seen once. The receptor was derived from a woman under 30 with acute or convalescent COVID-19. The chain recombines TRBV15 with TRBJ1-4; D remains ambiguous. Sequencing input: peripheral blood. CDR3 protein: CATSRVTGKLFF. CDR3 coding DNA: TGTGCCACCAGCAGAGTTACGGGAAAACTGTTTTTT. The full variable domain, with the rest looked up from reference TRBV15 and TRBJ1-4, is DAMVIQNPRYQVTQFGKPVTLSCSQTLNHNVMYWYQQKSSQAPKLLFHYYDKDFNNEADTPDNFQSRRPNTSFCFLDIRSPGLGDTAMYLCATSRVTGKLFFGSGTQLSVL.